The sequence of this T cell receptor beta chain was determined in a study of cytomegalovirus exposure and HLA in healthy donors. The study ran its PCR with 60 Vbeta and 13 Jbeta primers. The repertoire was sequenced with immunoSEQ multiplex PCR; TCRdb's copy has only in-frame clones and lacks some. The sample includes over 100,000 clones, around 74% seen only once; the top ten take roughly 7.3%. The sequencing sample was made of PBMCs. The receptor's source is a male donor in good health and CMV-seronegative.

The CDR3 DNA follows: TGTGCCAGCAGCTTACAGGGGGCGCTTCCCGCAGATGCTAATGAAAAACTGTTTTTT. Protein sequence: CASSLQGALPADANEKLFF. The chain combines TRBV7-2 with TRBJ1-4; TRBD1 matches 8 bases. Germline V gene data show CDR1 as SGHTA and CDR2 as FQGNSA. This CDR3 has 19 residues. V lost 2 bases and J lost 3; bases outside the gene matches: 14. Combining the CDR3 with reference TRBV7-2 and TRBJ1-4 gives the whole variable domain GAGVSQSPSNKVTEKGKDVELRCDPISGHTALYWYRQSLGQGLEFLIYFQGNSAPDKSGLPSDRFSAERTGGSVSTLTIQRTQQEDSAVYLCASSLQGALPADANEKLFFGSGTQLSVL.